This entry features one T cell receptor (beta chain) sequence. The antigen it binds to is not known. The sample holds no much larger clone one base away, and base qualities are not on file. This sample is drawn from a study of shared clonotypes between healthy human individuals (TCRdb year 2020). For context, the study as a whole: The cohort comprised a couple of women and a few men aged 18 to 49 years. Between about 0.8 and 9.5 billion PBMCs per donor were obtained by leukapheresis. The study deeply sequenced blood TCR repertoires of about five healthy adults to estimate repertoire size and the extent of clonotype sharing between individuals. Per donor, three plates each were used for CD4 naive and CD4 memory, two for CD8 naive, and one for CD8 memory. To increase sequencing depth and limit assay-specific biases, different laboratories used diverse techniques to prepare libraries and sequence TCR repertoires.

Broad study findings and their caveats: Because the study included only a small number of donors, the genetic and exposure-history diversity represented was limited. Clonotypes shared by all four sorted-subset donors showed higher generation probabilities than non-shared clonotypes. Sharing across a handful of donors was observed for around 4.8% of naive CD4, 3% to 4% of naive CD8, 2% to 2.5% of memory CD4, and roughly 0.43% of memory CD8 clonotypes. Sampling was limited to blood, and TCR repertoires in tissue likely differ from TCR repertoires in blood. Pairwise subsampling indicated that sequencing depth was expected to affect the degree of clonotype sharing among donors. Naive subsets generally had larger estimated clonotype richness than memory subsets did. Rarefaction of sorted-subset datasets indicated incomplete sequencing despite the large sequencing depth.

Using the deep immunoSEQ assay, multiplex PCR amplified TCR CDR3 regions from genomic DNA. Extracted genomic DNA from each cell subset was spread evenly across all wells of several immunoSEQ 96-well plates, with each plate serving as a replicate. For sorted subsets, 150 to 200 ng genomic DNA, equal to tens of thousands of T cell genomes, was loaded into each replicate PCR. Purified libraries were quantified with a Qubit 3.0 fluorometer, sized on a Bioanalyzer 2100, and re-quantified with the KAPA Library Quantification kit. Every immunoSEQ 96-well plate was sequenced on a separate single-read 150-cycle Illumina NextSeq 550 flow cell. Regarding the original processing steps: Because the immunoSEQ output held only junctional sequences and lacked quality scores, the filtering could not match the filtering applied to full-length reads. To assign V/J genes and CDR3, sequences were annotated using PyIR, a Python wrapper for IgBLAST v1.9, with IMGT germline references. Any read was removed if the V/J assignment was weak (E-value above 1e-6), the CDR3 was missing, or the read contained stop codons, out-of-frame junctions, or ambiguous translated residues. V3J clonotypes were defined as sequences sharing an identical inferred V gene, J gene, and CDR3 amino acid sequence. Percentage overlap between repertoires was computed as shared unique clonotypes divided by the size of the smaller repertoire. Repertoire richness was assessed with RTK rarefaction, the Chao1 estimator, and Recon v2.1 estimates of unobserved clonotypes. Generation probabilities were computed with OLGA for all TCRbeta clonotypes obtained by the gDNA method from a handful of donors. TCRdb retrieved this table from immuneACCESS and kept in-frame rearrangements only. Not all clones are present; in checked studies, unresolved V genes account for under half, and no reason is known for the remainder. V, J and clone size are taken as reported in that table, and D and trimming were inferred from the DNA itself. This sample comprises roughly 2.4 million clones, approximately 96% of them detected only once. Jointly, the top ten make up roughly 0.13% of the sample.

From its cysteine to its phenylalanine, the CDR3 spans 15 amino acids. Only the CDR3 part of the read is kept: 45 bases, read in frame from the first base. The germline V end is reduced by 7 bases and the J end by 5 bases; junction bases left unmatched: 4. According to the germline V gene, CDR1 reads MNHEY and CDR2 reads SVGAGI. Healthy HIV-negative adults with no recently reported acute infections or vaccinations were included as donors. Every donor was a Caucasian adult living in Nashville, Tennessee, USA. CD4+ T cells were enriched by magnetic negative selection; naive cells were then positively selected on CD45RA, and the negative fraction formed the memory subset. Blood was collected by leukapheresis, and PBMCs were isolated by Ficoll-Histopaque density gradient centrifugation and then cryopreserved in liquid nitrogen vapor phase. Purity and quantity of every magnetically sorted T cell population were checked by analytical flow cytometry. Genomic DNA was isolated from every sorted fraction and measured by UV absorbance on a Nanodrop 2000c.

The receptor chain draws on TRBV6-5 and TRBJ2-2, with 13 middle bases fitting TRBD2. The TCR originated in a man younger than 30 in good health. Sequenced sample: naive CD4+ T cells sorted from blood. The cell subset or site label here, explained by the study, means: CD45RA+ positively selected. The DNA sequence follows: TGTGCCAGCACCCAGGGACTAGCGGGAACCGGGGAGCTGTTTTTT. It specifies CASTQGLAGTGELFF.